This TCR beta chain was sequenced in a study of T cell changes during pregnancy in multiple sclerosis. V dropped 5 bases and J dropped 7 bases, with 24 bases sitting between them. Germline-derived CDR1 and CDR2 are SEHNR and FQNEAQ (reference sequence). This CDR3 contains 17 residues. Sequencing used immunoSEQ multiplex PCR; TCRdb keeps in-frame clones, though not all of them. The data hold more than 35,000 clones, with around nine tenths observed a single time. The chain combines TRBV7-9 with TRBJ2-1; the D gene is possibly TRBD1 (6 bases). Sample: CD4+ T cells from peripheral blood mononuclear cells, taken after pregnancy. The receptor comes from a female donor in good health, enrolled as a control in a pregnancy study. As DNA, the CDR3 is TGTGCCAGCAGCCCCCCTAGCCCGGGACACCCTCGGAATGAGCAGTTCTTC. The encoded protein is CASSPPSPGHPRNEQFF.